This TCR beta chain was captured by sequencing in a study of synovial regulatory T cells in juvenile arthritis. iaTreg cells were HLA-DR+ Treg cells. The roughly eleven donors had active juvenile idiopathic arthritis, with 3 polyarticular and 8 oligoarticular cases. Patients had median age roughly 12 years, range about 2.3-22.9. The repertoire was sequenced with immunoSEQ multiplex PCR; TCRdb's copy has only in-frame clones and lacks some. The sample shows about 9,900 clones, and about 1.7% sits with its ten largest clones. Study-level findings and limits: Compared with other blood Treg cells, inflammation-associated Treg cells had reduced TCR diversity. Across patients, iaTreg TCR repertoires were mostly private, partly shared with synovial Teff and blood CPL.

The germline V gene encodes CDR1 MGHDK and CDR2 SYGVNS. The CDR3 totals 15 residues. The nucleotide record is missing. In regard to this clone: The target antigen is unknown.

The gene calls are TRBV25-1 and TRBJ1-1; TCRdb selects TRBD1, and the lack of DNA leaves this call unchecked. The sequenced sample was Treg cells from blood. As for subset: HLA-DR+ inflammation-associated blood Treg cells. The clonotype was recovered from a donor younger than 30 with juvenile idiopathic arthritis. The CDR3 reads CASSNLRGLNTEAFF.